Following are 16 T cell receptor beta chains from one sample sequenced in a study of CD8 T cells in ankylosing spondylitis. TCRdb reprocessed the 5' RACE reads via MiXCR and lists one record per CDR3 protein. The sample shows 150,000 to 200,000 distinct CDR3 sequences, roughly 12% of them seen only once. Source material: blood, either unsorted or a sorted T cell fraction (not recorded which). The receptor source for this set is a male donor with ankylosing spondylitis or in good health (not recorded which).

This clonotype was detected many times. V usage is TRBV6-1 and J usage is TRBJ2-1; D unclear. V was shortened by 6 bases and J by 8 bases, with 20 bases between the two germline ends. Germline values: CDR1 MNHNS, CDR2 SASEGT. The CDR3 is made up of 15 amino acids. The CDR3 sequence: CASSHPLKGTYEQFF. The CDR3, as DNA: TGTGCCAGCAGCCACCCCTTGAAGGGCACCTATGAGCAGTTCTTC.

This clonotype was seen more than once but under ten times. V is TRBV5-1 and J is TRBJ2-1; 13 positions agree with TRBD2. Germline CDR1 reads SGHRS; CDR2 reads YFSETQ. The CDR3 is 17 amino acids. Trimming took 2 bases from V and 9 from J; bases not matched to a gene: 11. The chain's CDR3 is CASSLSSTSGGTGEQFF. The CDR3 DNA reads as TGCGCCAGCAGCTTATCGTCGACTAGCGGGGGGACTGGTGAGCAGTTCTTC.

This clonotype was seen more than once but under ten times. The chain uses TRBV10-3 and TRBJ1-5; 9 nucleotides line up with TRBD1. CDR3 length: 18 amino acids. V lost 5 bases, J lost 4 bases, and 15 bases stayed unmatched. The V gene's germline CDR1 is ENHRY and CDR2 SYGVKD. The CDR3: CAISSHGTGSFENQPQHF. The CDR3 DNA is TGTGCCATCAGTTCTCACGGGACAGGGTCGTTTGAAAATCAGCCCCAGCATTTT.

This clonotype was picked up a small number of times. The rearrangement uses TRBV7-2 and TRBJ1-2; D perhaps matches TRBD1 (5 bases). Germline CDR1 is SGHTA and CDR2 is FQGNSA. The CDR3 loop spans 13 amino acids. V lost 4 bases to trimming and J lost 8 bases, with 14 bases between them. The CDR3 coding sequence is TGTGCCAGCAGCTCCCTCGGGGGAGAAGGCTACACCTTC. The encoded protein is CASSSLGGEGYTF.

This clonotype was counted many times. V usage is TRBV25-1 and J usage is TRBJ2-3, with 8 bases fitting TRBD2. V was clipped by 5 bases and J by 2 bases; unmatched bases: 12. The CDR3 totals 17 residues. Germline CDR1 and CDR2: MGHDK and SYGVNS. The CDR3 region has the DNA TGTGCCAGCAGTAGAGGACTAGCTCTGACTTCCACAGATACGCAGTATTTT. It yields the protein CASSRGLALTSTDTQYF.

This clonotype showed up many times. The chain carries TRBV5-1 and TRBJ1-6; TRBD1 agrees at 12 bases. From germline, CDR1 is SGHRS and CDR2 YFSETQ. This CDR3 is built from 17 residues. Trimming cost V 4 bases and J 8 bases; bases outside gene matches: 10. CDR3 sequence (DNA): TGCGCCAGCAGCGCCCGGGACAGGGGGCCGGGTGATTCACCCCTCCACTTT. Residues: CASSARDRGPGDSPLHF.

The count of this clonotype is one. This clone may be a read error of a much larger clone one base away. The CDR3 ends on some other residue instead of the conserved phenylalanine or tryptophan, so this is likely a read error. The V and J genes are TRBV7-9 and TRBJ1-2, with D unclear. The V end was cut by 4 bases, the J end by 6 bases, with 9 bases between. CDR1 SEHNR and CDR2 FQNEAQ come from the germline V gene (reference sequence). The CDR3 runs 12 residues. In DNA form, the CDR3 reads TGTGCCAGCAGCTCCACTAGGGATGGCTACACCCTC. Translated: CASSSTRDGYTL.

The CDR3 bases are TGTGCCAGCAGCTTAGTGGGGGTGGGAAGCAATCAGCCCCAGCATTTT. The encoded protein is CASSLVGVGSNQPQHF. V gene TRBV7-8 combines with J gene TRBJ1-5; TRBD1 is a possible D gene (5 bases). Trimming took off 1 base at V and 1 base at J, with 11 bases between the two ends. Germline V lookup: CDR1 SGHVS, CDR2 FQNEAQ. The CDR3 runs 16 residues.

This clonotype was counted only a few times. DNA for the CDR3: TGTGCCAGCAGTTCCGGGACTAGCGGGAGGTCCTACGAGCAGTACTTC. This encodes CASSSGTSGRSYEQYF. The chain links TRBV27 to TRBJ2-7; 15 nucleotides line up with TRBD2. This CDR3 has 16 amino acids. Trimming removed 4 bases from V and 1 base from J; junction bases left unmatched: 2. Germline V gives CDR1 MNHEY, CDR2 SMNVEV (reference sequence).

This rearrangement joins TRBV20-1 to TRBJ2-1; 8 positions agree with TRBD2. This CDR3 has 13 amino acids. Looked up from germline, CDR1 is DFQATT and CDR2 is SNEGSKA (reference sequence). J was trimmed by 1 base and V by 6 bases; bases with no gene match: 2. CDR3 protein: CSALAGSYNEQFF. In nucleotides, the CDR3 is TGCAGTGCCTTAGCGGGGTCCTACAATGAGCAGTTCTTC.

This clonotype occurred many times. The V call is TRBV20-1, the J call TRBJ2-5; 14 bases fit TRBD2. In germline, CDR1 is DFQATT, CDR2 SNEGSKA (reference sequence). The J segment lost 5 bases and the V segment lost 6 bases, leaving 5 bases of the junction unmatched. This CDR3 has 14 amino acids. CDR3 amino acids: CSAPTSGRGETQYF. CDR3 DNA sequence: TGCAGTGCCCCGACTAGCGGGAGGGGGGAGACCCAGTACTTC.

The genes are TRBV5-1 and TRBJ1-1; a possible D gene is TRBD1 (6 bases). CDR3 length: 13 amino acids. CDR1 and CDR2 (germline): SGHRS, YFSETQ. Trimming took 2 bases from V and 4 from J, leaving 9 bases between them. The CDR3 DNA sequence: TGCGCCAGCAGCTTACAGGGACCCACTGAAGCTTTCTTT. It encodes CASSLQGPTEAFF. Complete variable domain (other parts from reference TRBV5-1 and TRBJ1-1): KAGVTQTPRYLIKTRGQQVTLSCSPISGHRSVSWYQQTPGQGLQFLFEYFSETQRNKGNFPGRFSGRQFSNSRSEMNVSTLELGDSALYLCASSLQGPTEAFFGQGTRLTVV.

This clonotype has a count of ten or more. CDR3 sequence reads: CASSQQHSGVNTEAFF. CDR3 bases: TGCGCCAGCAGCCAGCAGCATTCGGGGGTGAACACTGAAGCTTTCTTT. The genes are TRBV5-1 and TRBJ1-1; possible D gene TRBD1, 5 bases. There are 16 residues in the CDR3. The V end lost 4 bases, the J end lost 0 bases, and 16 bases lay between the germline ends. From germline, CDR1 is SGHRS and CDR2 YFSETQ.

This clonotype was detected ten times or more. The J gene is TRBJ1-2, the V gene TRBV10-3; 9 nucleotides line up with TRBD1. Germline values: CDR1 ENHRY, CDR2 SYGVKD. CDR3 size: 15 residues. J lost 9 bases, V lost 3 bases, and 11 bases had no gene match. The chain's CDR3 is CAISDNVSGQGSYTF. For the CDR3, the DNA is TGTGCCATCAGTGATAACGTGTCGGGACAGGGCAGCTACACCTTC.

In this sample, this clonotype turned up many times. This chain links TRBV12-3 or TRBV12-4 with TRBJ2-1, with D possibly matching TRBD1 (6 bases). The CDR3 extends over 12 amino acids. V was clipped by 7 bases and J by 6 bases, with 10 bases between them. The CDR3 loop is CASNRASNEQFF. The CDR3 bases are TGTGCCAGCAACAGGGCCAGCAATGAGCAGTTCTTC.

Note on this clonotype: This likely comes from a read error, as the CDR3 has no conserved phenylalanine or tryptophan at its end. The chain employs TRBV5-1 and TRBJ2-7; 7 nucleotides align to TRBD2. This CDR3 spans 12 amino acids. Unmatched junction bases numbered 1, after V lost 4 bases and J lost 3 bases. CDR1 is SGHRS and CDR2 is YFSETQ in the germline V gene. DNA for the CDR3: TGCGCCAGCAGCGGGACTATCTACGAGCAGTACTTG. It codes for CASSGTIYEQYL.